A selection of T cell receptor beta chains follows, all from one sample in a study of T cell responses to AZD1222 COVID-19 vaccine. Only in-frame clones appear in the TCRdb table, and some are missing; sequencing was by immunoSEQ multiplex PCR. Among roughly 140,000 clones listed, approximately 91% were seen once. Sample: peripheral blood, taken on day 0 of AZD1222 vaccination. Receptors were obtained from an adult in good health. The CDR3 runs from the conserved cysteine through the conserved F or W. The D gene is left open where the match is weak. Expanded clones get a size class; other rows say once, few or many, or leave the size out.

>TRBD2|TRBV6-4|few|TRBJ2-3
CASSDEAGEGRDTQYF
TGTGCCAGCAGTGATGAAGCGGGAGAAGGAAGGGATACGCAGTATTTT
>-|TRBV5-1|once|TRBJ2-5
CASSLPGEQETQYF
TGCGCCAGCAGCTTGCCCGGGGAACAAGAGACCCAGTACTTC
>-|TRBV7-9|-|TRBJ1-2
CASSHTGQFRYGYTF
TGTGCCAGCAGCCATACTGGACAGTTTCGTTATGGCTACACCTTC
>-|TRBV5-1|-|TRBJ1-1
CASSTGVRSVLTEAFF
TGCGCCAGCAGCACGGGCGTTAGGTCAGTGTTGACTGAAGCTTTCTTT
>-|TRBV30|-|TRBJ1-1
CAWSALGVFAEAFF
TGTGCCTGGAGTGCCCTAGGGGTATTCGCTGAAGCTTTCTTT
>TRBD1|TRBV11-2|-|TRBJ2-7
CASSLGEGTGEYEQYF
TGTGCCAGCAGCTTAGGAGAGGGGACAGGGGAGTACGAGCAGTACTTC
>-|TRBV29-1|-|TRBJ1-1
CSVEGFRLKNTEAFF
TGCAGCGTTGAGGGGTTTAGGCTGAAGAACACTGAAGCTTTCTTT
>TRBD1|TRBV10-3|-|TRBJ1-1
CAISEYPGTGGSAFF
TGTGCCATCAGTGAGTATCCTGGGACAGGGGGCTCGGCTTTCTTT
>-|TRBV28|-|TRBJ1-6
CASSLGPENSPLHF
TGTGCCAGCAGTTTAGGGCCCGAGAATTCACCCCTCCACTTT
>-|TRBV2|once|TRBJ2-5
CASKGEETQYF
TGTGCCAGCAAGGGAGAAGAGACCCAGTACTTC
>TRBD1|TRBV6-5|-|TRBJ1-1
CASSRTGRSEAFF
TGTGCCAGCAGCCGGACAGGGAGATCTGAAGCTTTCTTT
>TRBD1|TRBV29-1|once|TRBJ1-1
CSVAGGQENTEAFF
TGCAGCGTTGCGGGGGGACAGGAGAACACTGAAGCTTTCTTT
>TRBD2|TRBV5-1|-|TRBJ2-5
CASSLVSGGRETQYF
TGCGCCAGCAGCTTGGTCAGCGGGGGAAGAGAGACCCAGTACTTC
>-|TRBV10-3|-|TRBJ2-7
CATKTSQGIYEQYF
TGTGCCACCAAGACTTCTCAGGGCATCTACGAGCAGTACTTC
>-|TRBV27|-|TRBJ2-1
CASRQGSYNEQFF
TGTGCCAGCAGGCAGGGGTCCTACAATGAGCAGTTCTTC
>-|TRBV12-3/TRBV12-4|-|TRBJ2-3
CASARDSPDTQYF
TGTGCCAGCGCCCGGGACTCCCCAGATACGCAGTATTTT
>-|TRBV7-9|-|TRBJ1-4
CASSSNHRRTNEKLFF
TGTGCCAGCAGCTCTAATCACAGGAGAACTAATGAAAAACTGTTTTTT
>-|TRBV6-5|-|TRBJ1-5
CASSWALNQPQHF
TGTGCCAGCAGTTGGGCCCTGAATCAGCCCCAGCATTTT
>-|TRBV4-1|-|TRBJ2-7
CASSPTSSYEQYF
TGCGCCAGCAGTCCAACCAGCTCCTACGAGCAGTACTTC
>TRBD1|TRBV11-2|-|TRBJ2-7
CASSEYRGRYSYEQYF
TGTGCCAGCAGCGAATACAGGGGCCGCTACAGCTACGAGCAGTACTTC
>-|TRBV28|-|TRBJ2-3
CASSSPGAKSTDTQYF
TGTGCCAGCAGTTCCCCAGGCGCTAAATCCACAGATACGCAGTATTTT
>-|TRBV28|-|TRBJ1-3
CASSLYQGSGNTIYF
TGTGCCAGCAGTTTATATCAGGGGTCGGGGAACACCATATATTTT
>-|TRBV9|-|TRBJ2-7
CASSVGGKAQSYEQYF
TGTGCCAGCAGCGTAGGGGGGAAGGCGCAGAGCTACGAGCAGTACTTC
>-|TRBV6-5|-|TRBJ1-4
CASSRLGGTNEKLFF
TGTGCCAGCAGCCGCCTTGGGGGTACTAATGAAAAACTGTTTTTT
>-|TRBV30|-|TRBJ1-2
CAWSVNSGDSYGYTF
TGTGCCTGGAGTGTAAATTCCGGGGATAGCTATGGCTACACCTTC
>TRBD1|TRBV27|few|TRBJ1-1
CASSFGRGLDTEAFF
TGTGCCAGCAGTTTTGGTAGGGGGCTTGACACTGAAGCTTTCTTT
>-|TRBV2|-|TRBJ1-5
CASSRYSNQPQHF
TGTGCCAGCAGCCGGTATAGCAATCAGCCCCAGCATTTT
>-|TRBV11-2|-|TRBJ1-4
CASSSGFSNEKLFF
TGTGCCAGCAGCTCAGGGTTCTCTAATGAAAAACTGTTTTTT
>TRBD1|TRBV30|-|TRBJ1-4
CAWSKGGSFEKLFF
TGTGCCTGGAGCAAAGGGGGCAGTTTTGAAAAACTGTTTTTT
>-|TRBV3-1/TRBV3-2|-|TRBJ1-1
CASSQRKTNTEAFF
TGTGCCAGCAGCCAACGAAAGACCAACACTGAAGCTTTCTTT
>-|TRBV19|-|TRBJ2-7
CASSIFGAPYEQYF
TGTGCCAGTAGTATATTCGGGGCCCCCTACGAGCAGTACTTC
>TRBD2|TRBV6-5|-|TRBJ2-3
CASSSGGARDTQYF
TGTGCCAGCAGTTCGGGGGGGGCAAGGGATACGCAGTATTTT
>TRBD1|TRBV28|-|TRBJ1-4
CASSGQDATNEKLFF
TGTGCCAGCAGTGGACAGGATGCAACTAATGAAAAACTGTTTTTT
>TRBD1|TRBV28|-|TRBJ2-1
CASSIVRTGDNEQFF
TGTGCCAGCAGTATAGTTAGGACAGGGGACAATGAGCAGTTCTTC
>-|TRBV15|-|TRBJ1-1
CATSRASGPRPLEAFF
TGTGCCACCAGCAGAGCCTCCGGGCCAAGGCCGCTTGAAGCTTTCTTT
>-|TRBV6-5|-|TRBJ2-1
CASSTRVSGEQFF
TGTGCCAGCAGCACTCGGGTGTCAGGTGAGCAGTTCTTC
>-|TRBV11-3|-|TRBJ2-5
CASSLAGPQETQYF
TGTGCCAGCAGCTTAGCCGGGCCCCAAGAGACCCAGTACTTC
>-|TRBV6-5|-|TRBJ1-2
CASSYSAGWNYGYTF
TGTGCCAGCAGTTACTCTGCAGGGTGGAACTATGGCTACACCTTC
>-|TRBV6-5|once|TRBJ1-1
CASSYGADGIAEAFF
TGTGCCAGCAGTTACGGCGCAGACGGGATCGCTGAAGCTTTCTTT
>TRBD1|TRBV7-8|-|TRBJ2-2
CASSLTGETGELFF
TGTGCCAGCAGCTTAACAGGGGAAACCGGGGAGCTGTTTTTT